A selection of T cell receptor beta chains follows, all from one sample in a study of T cell responses to AZD1222 COVID-19 vaccine. Clones were sequenced by immunoSEQ multiplex PCR, and TCRdb holds only the in-frame ones, with some missing. The sample carries over 120,000 clones, roughly 86% recorded once. Source: peripheral blood, taken 28 days after the second dose of the MenACWY control vaccine. These receptors all come from an adult who received the MenACWY meningococcal vaccine as a control. Each CDR3 is given with its conserved first and last residue. A D gene is named only where the DNA matches it firmly.

length | D | J | V | CDR3
14 | - | TRBJ1-2 | TRBV6-5 | CASSSPDSLSGYTF
14 | - | TRBJ1-6 | TRBV7-9 | CASSPHPGPSPLHF
18 | TRBD1 | TRBJ1-5 | TRBV2 | CASSLVWAGGASNQPQHF
15 | - | TRBJ2-1 | TRBV5-6 | CASSLLSVVYNEQFF
13 | - | TRBJ2-4 | TRBV9 | CASTGDAGNIQYF
15 | - | TRBJ1-3 | TRBV5-1 | CASSSGPAPGNTIYF
15 | - | TRBJ1-5 | TRBV19 | CASSLLDSFNQPQHF
16 | - | TRBJ1-6 | TRBV7-2 | CASSLGHRVANSPLHF
14 | TRBD2 | TRBJ2-3 | TRBV5-1 | CASSPLAGEDTQYF
15 | TRBD2 | TRBJ2-3 | TRBV5-4 | CASSSKRENGDTQYF
16 | TRBD1 | TRBJ2-7 | TRBV18 | CASSHPSGQGVYEQYF
16 | - | TRBJ1-3 | TRBV10-3 | CAISESHRDGGNTIYF
15 | TRBD1 | TRBJ1-4 | TRBV7-8 | CASSTRQGANEKLFF
13 | TRBD1 | TRBJ1-1 | TRBV2 | CASTPLGQGETFF
16 | - | TRBJ2-2 | TRBV7-7 | CASSLKAGLYTGELFF
14 | - | TRBJ1-2 | TRBV15 | CATSRGVANYGYTF
16 | - | TRBJ2-1 | TRBV6-1 | CASSELSRGTYNEQFF
17 | TRBD2 | TRBJ2-3 | TRBV9 | CASSKEGLAGRTDTQYF
16 | - | TRBJ2-3 | TRBV5-1 | CASSLSSARVPDTQYF
15 | TRBD1 | TRBJ2-7 | TRBV28 | CASSWPSTGLYEQYF
14 | TRBD2 | TRBJ2-5 | TRBV2 | CASRIGGLEETQYF
14 | - | TRBJ1-1 | TRBV7-8 | CASRRPDWNTEAFF
12 | - | TRBJ2-5 | TRBV12-3/TRBV12-4 | CASSPGPATQYF
15 | TRBD1 | TRBJ2-7 | TRBV5-1 | CASSGTTGGVYEQYF
15 | - | TRBJ1-1 | TRBV18 | CASSPLSGMNTEAFF
15 | - | TRBJ2-1 | TRBV4-3 | CASSQGRAPSYEQFF
14 | - | TRBJ2-3 | TRBV5-1 | CASSLGGITDTQYF
15 | - | TRBJ2-3 | TRBV6-5 | CASSYSGSSTDTQYF
11 | - | TRBJ2-7 | TRBV20-1 | CSAQYGYEQYF
14 | - | TRBJ2-7 | TRBV7-2 | CASSFTSLSYEQYF
15 | - | TRBJ1-2 | TRBV14 | CASSRYRSPLYGYTF
13 | - | TRBJ1-3 | TRBV11-3 | CASSTRNRNTIYF
13 | - | TRBJ1-2 | TRBV12-3/TRBV12-4 | CASSATDNYGYTF
12 | - | TRBJ2-5 | TRBV12-3/TRBV12-4 | CASSPAGETQYF
12 | - | TRBJ1-2 | TRBV4-3 | CASSQGQYGYTF
13 | - | TRBJ1-1 | TRBV12-3/TRBV12-4 | CASRVQGGTEAFF
14 | TRBD1 | TRBJ1-2 | TRBV4-2 | CASSPPETGRGYTF
14 | - | TRBJ2-7 | TRBV4-3 | CASSQGSGSYEQYF
13 | - | TRBJ2-5 | TRBV4-1 | CASSSRVMETQYF
13 | - | TRBJ2-7 | TRBV5-1 | CASSLSQDYEQYF
15 | - | TRBJ2-1 | TRBV19 | CASSIAAKHYNEQFF
13 | - | TRBJ1-5 | TRBV4-3 | CASSQEKGQPQHF
14 | - | TRBJ1-5 | TRBV6-1 | CASSEAGGNQPQHF
13 | TRBD1 | TRBJ2-7 | TRBV6-6 | CASSLQGTYEQYF